Given below is one T cell receptor beta chain in context. The data derive from a study of blood T cell repertoires in COVID-19. Looked up from germline, CDR1 is SGDLS and CDR2 is YYNGEE. CDR3 length: 15 residues. The V end was cut by 4 bases, the J end by 0 bases, with 11 bases between. Using immunoSEQ multiplex PCR, the repertoire was profiled, and TCRdb retains in-frame clones only, with some absent. The top ten hold around 1.9% of the sample, which has roughly 340,000 clones, around 87% seen once. This receptor was identified in a man between 40 and 49 years old in a cohort exposed to, infected with or recovered from COVID-19 (not recorded which). The sequenced sample consisted of PBMCs or T cells enriched from blood (not recorded which). The chain couples TRBV9 to TRBJ1-5; a weak D match, TRBD1 (6 bases). CDR3: CASSLQGYSNQPQHF. CDR3 sequence (DNA): TGTGCCAGCAGCCTACAGGGTTATAGCAATCAGCCCCAGCATTTT.